This TCR beta chain is drawn from a study of blood T cell repertoires in COVID-19 (dated by TCRdb to the early 2020s). In the study overall: Samples covering the acute and convalescent phases of COVID-19 were provided by collaborators in the United States, Italy and Spain. The material from the prospective study consisted of cDNA or gDNA derived from T cells, B-cell-depleted T cells, or PBMCs. Deeply sampled blood TCRbeta repertoires from subjects exposed to, actively infected with, or recovered from COVID-19 were included in the dataset. A freely available public database, intended as a resource for researchers studying the immune response to SARS-CoV-2, is where the repertoires were released. Samples came from the ongoing ImmuneRACE study (first 160 participants) plus 1,254 subjects from 6 global collaborators. The sample metadata nearly always contained a de-identified subject ID, COVID-19 status, age in years and sex. Where available, HLA class I and class II types were taken from metadata supplied by the sample provider and were not determined by assay-based typing.

Samples from volunteer blood donors who had recovered from COVID-19 were contributed by a second Seattle source. Each collaborating institution followed its own protocols to collect whole blood in K2EDTA tubes. Collaborator samples were shipped for TCRbeta analysis as frozen whole blood, isolated PBMCs, or DNA extracted from either sample type. Study-wide conclusions, independent of this receptor: How much clinical and demographic metadata was included differed by source and by participant, and the metadata was provided uncurated.

Based on the germline V gene, the CDR1 and CDR2 sequences are LGHNA and YSLEER. The CDR3, cysteine through phenylalanine, is 15 amino acids long. Only CDR3 DNA is held: 45 bases, read in frame from base 1. Ends trimmed: V by 4 bases, J by 4 bases; bases unmatched to a gene: 8. The immunoSEQ Assay, a bias-controlled multiplex PCR, was used to amplify TCRbeta CDR3 regions from genomic DNA. In the authors' own workflow: The number of nucleated cells in each sample was estimated by amplification of reference gene primers within the assay. To quantify the absolute abundance of each unique TCRbeta CDR3 rearrangement, sequence reads were collapsed and filtered. For each sample, productive Simpson clonality was calculated as the square root of Simpson's diversity index across productive rearrangements. Held by TCRdb, this immuneACCESS table contains in-frame sequences only and omits some clones. Under half of the omission traces to an unresolved V gene where checked; the cause of the rest is unknown. D and trimming come from the DNA, and the V and J calls and clone size come from that table. This sample gives more than 200,000 clones in total; 84% of them show up just once. The ten largest clones represent roughly 1.4% of the sample.

This clone was counted between two and nine times. No cognate antigen has been identified for it. The record has no base qualities; no much larger clone is one base away. Sequencing was done on a sample of peripheral blood. The V and J genes are TRBV4-3 and TRBJ1-2, and 8 junctional nucleotides match TRBD1. The receptor was derived from a middle-aged woman who had recovered from COVID-19. This receptor carries the CDR3 CASSPTGQGGYGYTF. The DNA sequence is as follows: TGCGCCAGCAGCCCAACAGGACAGGGTGGCTATGGCTACACCTTC.